This entry features one T cell receptor beta chain sequence. The antigen is undetermined. These data originate in a study of shared clonotypes between healthy human individuals. Study-wide background: Three CD4 naive, three CD4 memory, two CD8 naive and one CD8 memory plate were used per donor. Findings and limits, study-wide: Memory subsets generally showed lower estimated richness than naive subsets.

Each replicate PCR on the sorted subsets used 200 to 250 ng DNA (approximately 33,000 T cell genomes). TCRdb keeps only in-frame clones here, not all; method: immunoSEQ multiplex PCR. The sample contains just over 2,000,000 clones, around 96% of which appear only once. Terminally differentiated effector memory CD45RA+ cells were left out of the naive CD8 fraction, which was CD45RO-negative and positively selected for CCR7. The source material was naive CD8+ T cells sorted from blood. The TCR comes from a young man in good health.

The CDR3 DNA reads TGTGCCAGCAGTGTGGGACAGGCAGTTCGGAACGAGCAGTACTTC. It encodes CASSVGQAVRNEQYF. This sequence joins TRBV6-1 and TRBJ2-7; TRBD1 aligns across 8 bases. Germline V CDR1 and CDR2: MNHNS, SASEGT. V dropped 4 bases and J dropped 5; count of bases not matched to a gene: 10. The CDR3 is made up of 15 amino acids.